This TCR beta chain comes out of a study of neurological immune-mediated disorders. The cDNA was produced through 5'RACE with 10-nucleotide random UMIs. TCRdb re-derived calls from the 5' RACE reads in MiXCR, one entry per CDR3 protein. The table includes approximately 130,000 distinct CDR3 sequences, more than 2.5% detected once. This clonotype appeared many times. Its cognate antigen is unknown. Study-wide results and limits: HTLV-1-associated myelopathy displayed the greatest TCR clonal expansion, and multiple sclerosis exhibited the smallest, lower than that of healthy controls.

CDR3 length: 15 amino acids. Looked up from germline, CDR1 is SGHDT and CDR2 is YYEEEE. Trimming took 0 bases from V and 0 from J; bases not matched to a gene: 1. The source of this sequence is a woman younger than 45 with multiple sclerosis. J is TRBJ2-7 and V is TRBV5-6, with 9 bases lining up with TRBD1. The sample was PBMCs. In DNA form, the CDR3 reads TGTGCCAGCAGCTTGGGGGGACAGGGCTCCTACGAGCAGTACTTC. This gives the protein CASSLGGQGSYEQYF.